The rows below give T cell receptor beta chains drawn from one sample of a study of cytomegalovirus exposure and HLA in healthy donors. Produced via immunoSEQ multiplex PCR; TCRdb's table is partial and in-frame only. The profile covers roughly 100,000 clones, with less than 85% appearing a single time and 3% to 4.5% taken by the ten largest. Input material: PBMCs. The receptor set was obtained from a man aged 55 to 70 in good health and CMV-seronegative. Each CDR3 is given without its conserved first and last residue. Clone size appears in some rows only: once, few, many, or a class for an expanded clone.

cdr3_aa	clone_size	v_call	j_call	cdr3_length
ASSVGALQGNEQF	-	TRBV9	TRBJ2-1	13
ASSQRDSKNTEAF	-	TRBV4-2	TRBJ1-1	13
ASSFGQGLTMNTEAF	-	TRBV5-1	TRBJ1-1	15
ASSYGGGGGYT	-	TRBV6-6	TRBJ1-2	11
ASSSTGLQETQY	-	TRBV7-7	TRBJ2-5	12
ASSTLDRFNQPQH	-	TRBV27	TRBJ1-5	13
ASSSDRTLTEAF	-	TRBV7-2	TRBJ1-1	12
ASRSGGSETQY	once	TRBV6-5	TRBJ2-5	11
ASSLTVSAGELF	-	TRBV5-1	TRBJ2-2	12
ASRQGGNQPQH	-	TRBV19	TRBJ1-5	11
ATSRDLRGSLGELF	-	TRBV15	TRBJ2-2	14
AWALEGLVRGDTQY	-	TRBV30	TRBJ2-3	14
SVDRGQSGELF	-	TRBV29-1	TRBJ2-2	11
ASRLRRDEKLF	-	TRBV6-6	TRBJ1-4	11
ASSAQGAGGYGYT	-	TRBV7-9	TRBJ1-2	13
ASSLADTGELF	once	TRBV5-1	TRBJ2-2	11
ASSQAVRESSNNEKLF	-	TRBV4-3	TRBJ1-4	16
ASSPGVAGYEQY	-	TRBV11-2	TRBJ2-7	12
ASSSILRTGRATGELF	-	TRBV28	TRBJ2-2	16
AWRIGLTGNTEAF	-	TRBV30	TRBJ1-1	13
SVVSGGINEQF	-	TRBV29-1	TRBJ2-1	11
ASSFRAEAF	-	TRBV7-9	TRBJ1-1	9
ASSPTDRGGGANQPQH	-	TRBV2	TRBJ1-5	16
ASSVAPEQYYEQY	-	TRBV9	TRBJ2-7	13
ASSVEGTGDLEQY	-	TRBV9	TRBJ2-7	13
ASNQTKREQY	-	TRBV5-6	TRBJ2-7	10
ASSQDQSSTGELF	few	TRBV4-2	TRBJ2-2	13
ASSFHSGGTDTQY	-	TRBV9	TRBJ2-3	13
ASSTRTGGSEQY	-	TRBV7-8	TRBJ2-7	12
ASRSDRVTDTQY	once	TRBV19	TRBJ2-3	12
ASSQDWTGSSGNTIY	-	TRBV4-2	TRBJ1-3	15
ARGGRGRDNEQF	-	TRBV25-1	TRBJ2-1	12
ASSRGLAGGYGLTQY	few	TRBV4-1	TRBJ2-5	15
ASSFGTPGVETQY	-	TRBV5-1	TRBJ2-5	13
ASTSGQGRYNEQF	-	TRBV2	TRBJ2-1	13
ASSLSGYNQPQH	-	TRBV7-2	TRBJ1-5	12
ASSAGLNYGYT	-	TRBV5-5	TRBJ1-2	11
ASSLTGLIEKLF	-	TRBV5-1	TRBJ1-4	12
ASSSGQGDGYT	-	TRBV5-1	TRBJ1-2	11
ASSDGGGASDTQY	-	TRBV6-4	TRBJ2-3	13
ASSRLAGARETQY	-	TRBV5-1	TRBJ2-5	13
ASSLSRQGASGDTQY	-	TRBV27	TRBJ2-3	15
ASSSRGSGPQETQY	-	TRBV5-4	TRBJ2-5	14
ASSRDTSYEQY	large	TRBV19	TRBJ2-7	11
ASSLESRNNEQF	-	TRBV11-2	TRBJ2-1	12
ASRIPGRGSGNTIY	-	TRBV11-2	TRBJ1-3	14
ASSYLILGGQETQY	few	TRBV6-5	TRBJ2-5	14
ASRPTVLNTEAF	few	TRBV7-2	TRBJ1-1	12
ASSPVAGQENYGYT	-	TRBV18	TRBJ1-2	14
ASSSDRAGYGYT	-	TRBV7-9	TRBJ1-2	12
ASSIAQGDGYT	-	TRBV19	TRBJ1-2	11
ASSYSPGRGEKLF	-	TRBV6-5	TRBJ1-4	13
ASSNSMQGWSGYT	-	TRBV19	TRBJ1-2	13
ASSLGQGNTGELF	-	TRBV7-6	TRBJ2-2	13
ASSGQRFMSLH	few	TRBV6-5	TRBJ1-6	11
ASSEAHGGRLYQETQY	-	TRBV6-1	TRBJ2-5	16
ASSLGPRGSGYT	-	TRBV11-2	TRBJ1-2	12
ASSLQEASNQPQH	-	TRBV4-1	TRBJ1-5	13
ASSSSTTSGGGNEQF	-	TRBV5-8	TRBJ2-1	15